The T cell receptor (beta chain) described here comes from a study of Graves' ophthalmopathy and Graves' hyperthyroidism. Study overall: In this cohort's terms, stable hyperthyroidism meant no ophthalmopathy by 18 months of follow-up.

Other autoimmune disease, uncontrolled infection, pregnancy and lactation led to exclusion. Per germline, CDR1 LNHDA and CDR2 SQIVND (reference sequence). V lost 3 bases, J lost 5 bases, and 6 bases stayed unmatched. The CDR3 contains 15 residues. Amplifying from RNA transcripts, the study obtained TCR beta CDR3 regions. RT-PCR was first run with HTBI primers, then multiplex PCR in a second round. TCRdb reprocessed the multiplex PCR reads with MiXCR, giving one entry per CDR3 protein. The repertoire consists of around 1,200,000 distinct CDR3 sequences, with roughly 35% occurring once and the leading ten covering 11%.

This clonotype was obtained from an adult man with Graves' hyperthyroidism. The specimen was peripheral blood or thyroid tissue (not recorded which). J is TRBJ1-2 and V is TRBV19; 10 nucleotides align to TRBD1. CDR3: CASSIIPDRGYGYTF. The CDR3 DNA sequence: TGTGCCAGTAGTATCATACCGGACAGGGGGTATGGCTACACCTTC.